The rows below give T cell receptor beta chains drawn from one sample of a study of shared clonotypes between healthy human individuals. Using immunoSEQ multiplex PCR, the repertoire was profiled, and TCRdb retains in-frame clones only, with some absent. This table holds over 950,000 clones, around 77% found once. The sample consisted of memory CD4+ T cells from PBMCs. Receptors originate from a man in his late teens or twenties in good health. Some clones in this sample may be carry-over from other donors' samples. CDR3s include the opening cysteine and the closing phenylalanine or tryptophan. A D gene is named only where the DNA matches it firmly. Size values are once, few and many counts, or a class for expanded clones, and some rows have none.

cdr3_nt cdr3_aa clone_size d_call j_call v_call
TGTGCCAGCAGCCAATTCCCGGGACAGGGCTCCTACAATGAGCAGTTCTTC CASSQFPGQGSYNEQFF few TRBD1 TRBJ2-1 TRBV4-2
TGCGCCAGCAGCTTTGGTAGGGACAACATTCAGTACTTC CASSFGRDNIQYF NA NA TRBJ2-4 TRBV5-1
TGCGCCAGCAGCTTGAGGACTAGTCAGGATGAGCAGTTCTTC CASSLRTSQDEQFF NA TRBD2 TRBJ2-1 TRBV5-1
TGCGCCAGCAGCCCAATCCCCTATCCTAGCGGGAGAGCCAAAAACATTCAGTACTTC CASSPIPYPSGRAKNIQYF NA TRBD2 TRBJ2-4 TRBV5-1
TGTGCCAGCTCAACGGGAGACAGGACAGGGCATGGCTACACCTTC CASSTGDRTGHGYTF few TRBD1 TRBJ1-2 TRBV18
TGTGCCAGCAGCTCGAGGGGGGGCAGGGGGCCCCCGGGGACTGAAGCTTTCTTT CASSSRGGRGPPGTEAFF once TRBD1 TRBJ1-1 TRBV7-9
TGCGCCAGCAGCCCATCGGGACCAGACACCGGGGAGCTGTTTTTT CASSPSGPDTGELFF NA NA TRBJ2-2 TRBV5-1
TGCGCCAGCAGCTTGGGGACACGCAATGAGCAGTTCTTC CASSLGTRNEQFF NA NA TRBJ2-1 TRBV5-1
TGTGCCTGGAGCGCCGGGACAGGGGCCTACAATGAGCAGTTCTTC CAWSAGTGAYNEQFF NA TRBD1 TRBJ2-1 TRBV30
TGTGCCAGCATGTCTAGCGGGGAGCGCTACGAGCAGTACTTC CASMSSGERYEQYF NA TRBD2 TRBJ2-7 TRBV28
TGTGCCAGCAGTCCAAACCGGAGCACCGGGGAGCTGTTTTTT CASSPNRSTGELFF NA NA TRBJ2-2 TRBV6-5
TGTGCCAGCAGCGTATCCGGGACTCTCCCCGGGGAGCTGTTTTTT CASSVSGTLPGELFF NA NA TRBJ2-2 TRBV9
TGCAGCGTTGAGGATCCAAAAGGACCAGATACGCAGTATTTT CSVEDPKGPDTQYF NA NA TRBJ2-3 TRBV29-1
TGCGCCAGCAGCTTTTACAGGAGCTCCTACGAGCAGTACTTC CASSFYRSSYEQYF NA NA TRBJ2-7 TRBV5-1
TGCGCCAGCCGAGGGGGGGGTGAAGCTTTCTTT CASRGGGEAFF NA NA TRBJ1-1 TRBV10-2
TGTGCCAGCAGTCTCTCAGGGAGTTCCTACGAGCAGTACTTC CASSLSGSSYEQYF NA NA TRBJ2-7 TRBV27
TGTGCCAGCACTGGGGGGAGTCTGATCACAGATACGCAGTATTTT CASTGGSLITDTQYF NA NA TRBJ2-3 TRBV2